Shown below are 21 T cell receptor beta chains from a single sample sequenced in a study of cytomegalovirus exposure and HLA in healthy donors. Assay: immunoSEQ multiplex PCR; the TCRdb copy retains only in-frame clones and omits some. The sample consists of about 360,000 clones, 86% of them appearing once. Sequencing was performed on PBMCs. These receptors all come from a woman between 18 and 29 years old in good health and CMV-seronegative.

The rearrangement links TRBV11-2 to TRBJ2-1; the match to TRBD2 covers 7 bases. Germline values: CDR1 SGHAT, CDR2 FQNNGV. The trim removed 4 bases at V and 4 bases at J, leaving 7 bases unmatched. This CDR3 is 15 amino acids long. The CDR3 here is CASSSWRGRYNEQFF. CDR3 in DNA: TGTGCCAGCAGCTCCTGGCGGGGGAGATACAATGAGCAGTTCTTC.

The gene calls are TRBV5-1 and TRBJ1-4, with a weak D call TRBD1 (5 bases). CDR3 length: 14 amino acids. V lost 3 bases and J 8 bases, leaving 14 bases between the germline ends. Germline CDR1 reads SGHRS; CDR2 reads YFSETQ. The DNA for the CDR3 is TGCGCCAGCAGCTCGGTCCAGGGTGGGGAAAAACTGTTTTTT. Amino acids: CASSSVQGGEKLFF.

This chain links TRBV11-2 with TRBJ2-2; D perhaps matches TRBD1 (6 bases). Trimming removed 5 bases at V and 7 bases at J, with 23 bases between. Germline loops: CDR1 SGHAT, CDR2 FQNNGV. This CDR3 comprises 17 residues. The CDR3 DNA reads as TGTGCCAGCAGCCATTCTTATGGGGGCCCCACGGGCGGGGAGCTGTTTTTT. The encoded protein is CASSHSYGGPTGGELFF.

The chain couples TRBV2 to TRBJ1-6; 9 bases agree with TRBD1. The CDR3 covers 14 residues. Germline-derived CDR1 and CDR2 are SNHLY and FYNNEI. V shed 6 bases, J shed 4 bases, and the junction held 1 base outside the gene matches. CDR3 sequence (DNA): TGTGCCAGCAGCGGACAGGGGTATAATTCACCCCTCCACTTT. Its translation: CASSGQGYNSPLHF.

This clone has just a few counts. Other DNA sequences within the sample encode an identical CDR3. The chain recombines TRBV6-6 with TRBJ1-2; 7 bases align to TRBD1. CDR3 size: 13 residues. Germline-derived CDR1 and CDR2 are MNHNY and SVGAGI (reference sequence). Trimming at V came to 5 bases and at J to 3 bases, leaving 3 bases not matched to a gene. This chain's CDR3 is CASSPTGDYGYTF. The CDR3 DNA is TGTGCCAGCAGTCCCACAGGGGACTATGGCTACACCTTC.

The genes are TRBV28 and TRBJ1-4, with 7 bases lining up with TRBD1. The germline V gene has CDR1 MDHEN and CDR2 SYDVKM. The CDR3 is 15 amino acids. Unmatched junction bases numbered 13, after V lost 5 bases and J lost 10 bases. CDR3 in amino acids: CASSPSGQARGKLFF. CDR3 nucleotides: TGTGCCAGCAGTCCCTCAGGACAGGCACGGGGAAAACTGTTTTTT.

This sequence joins TRBV2 and TRBJ2-6; D may be TRBD2 (6 bases). Trimming cost V 6 bases and J 2 bases, with 8 bases left between them. Looked up from germline, CDR1 is SNHLY and CDR2 is FYNNEI. This CDR3 contains 14 residues. The CDR3 DNA reads TGTGCCAGCAGAGGGGAGGCTGGGGCCAACGTCCTGACTTTC. Translation gives CASRGEAGANVLTF.

J is TRBJ2-7 and V is TRBV11-2; 11 bases map to TRBD2. CDR3 length: 14 residues. V lost 5 bases to trimming and J lost 2 bases; unmatched junction nucleotides: 2. Germline lookup yields CDR1 SGHAT and CDR2 FQNNGV. The CDR3: CASSLSGRAYEQYF. For the CDR3, the DNA is TGTGCCAGCAGCCTTAGCGGGAGGGCCTACGAGCAGTACTTC.

This chain uses TRBV6-4 with TRBJ1-1; 8 nucleotides line up with TRBD1. The ends lost 7 bases at V and 4 bases at J; junction bases unmatched: 5. Germline CDR1 and CDR2: MRHNA and SNTAGT. This CDR3 spans 13 amino acids. CDR3 region: CASNSTGATEAFF. CDR3 in DNA: TGTGCCAGCAACTCGACAGGGGCCACTGAAGCTTTCTTT.

This rearrangement joins TRBV6-6 to TRBJ2-1, with D possibly being TRBD2 (6 bases). The CDR3 has 13 residues. The V gene's germline CDR1 is MNHNY and CDR2 SVGAGI (reference sequence). Trimming removed 2 bases at V and 9 bases at J, with 11 bases between. In nucleotides, the CDR3 is TGTGCCAGCAGTTACGGAGGGGTTGGTGAGCAGTTCTTC. Its translation is CASSYGGVGEQFF.

The chain recombines TRBV28 with TRBJ1-2; D not resolved. This CDR3 contains 17 residues. Trimming cost V 4 bases and J 5 bases, with 23 bases left between them. CDR1 and CDR2 (germline): MDHEN, SYDVKM. CDR3: CASSSTGSLPQIYGYTF. The CDR3, as DNA: TGTGCCAGCAGTTCGACGGGGTCCCTACCGCAGATATATGGCTACACCTTC.

This clone occurred a few times. The chain joins TRBV28 to TRBJ1-6; 8 positions agree with TRBD1. From germline, CDR1 is MDHEN and CDR2 SYDVKM. V shed 5 bases and J 10 bases; nucleotides not matched to a gene: 10. This CDR3 comprises 15 residues. CDR3 coding DNA: TGTGCCAGCAGTCTACCGACAGGGGTCGGGTCACCCCTCCACTTT. This sequence encodes CASSLPTGVGSPLHF.

The chain recombines TRBV29-1 with TRBJ2-5; TRBD2 aligns across 14 bases. J was trimmed by 0 bases and V by 7 bases; bases with no gene match: 16. This CDR3 is 19 amino acids long. The germline V gene encodes CDR1 SQVTM and CDR2 ANQGSEA. Here the CDR3 reads CSALPRWTSGGRHQETQYF. CDR3 sequence (DNA): TGCAGCGCCCTACCCCGCTGGACTAGCGGGGGGAGGCACCAAGAGACCCAGTACTTC.

The chain has TRBV28 and TRBJ1-1; D call uncertain. In germline, CDR1 is MDHEN, CDR2 SYDVKM. The CDR3 extends over 15 amino acids. Trimming shortened V by 6 bases and J by 1 base, and 15 bases separated the two germline ends. Written as DNA, the CDR3 is TGTGCCAGCAGCCTATGGAATTCGGGGAACACTGAAGCTTTCTTT. It codes for CASSLWNSGNTEAFF.

The rearrangement joins TRBV7-9 to TRBJ1-2; D is possibly TRBD1 (5 bases). Germline V gene data show CDR1 as SEHNR and CDR2 as FQNEAQ (reference sequence). Trimming took 2 bases from V and 6 from J, leaving 16 bases between them. The length of the CDR3 is 15 residues. The CDR3 sequence: CASSLTNDSTHGYTF. DNA for the CDR3: TGTGCCAGCAGCTTAACGAACGACAGCACCCATGGCTACACCTTC.

The chain carries TRBV6-1 and TRBJ2-7, with a weak D call TRBD2 (6 bases). From germline, CDR1 is MNHNS and CDR2 SASEGT. V dropped 10 bases and J dropped 0 bases, with 13 bases sitting between them. The CDR3 has 13 residues. CDR3 in DNA: TGTGCCACTCCGGGACTCCGCTCCTACGAGCAGTACTTC. The encoded protein is CATPGLRSYEQYF.

This clone was seen more than once but under ten times. J is TRBJ2-4 and V is TRBV28; 9 nucleotides match TRBD1. CDR1 is MDHEN, CDR2 SYDVKM, per germline. CDR3 length equals 14 residues. Trimming at V came to 4 bases and at J to 8 bases, leaving 6 bases not matched to a gene. CDR3 loop: CASSSGTGYYIQYF. The DNA for the CDR3 is TGTGCCAGCAGTTCCGGGACAGGGTATTACATTCAGTACTTC.

This chain links TRBV30 with TRBJ2-7; TRBD2 agrees at 8 bases. Germline V gene lookup returns CDR1 GTSNPN and CDR2 SVGIG (reference sequence). The CDR3 is made up of 18 amino acids. V dropped 7 bases and J dropped 6; count of bases not matched to a gene: 26. The DNA of the CDR3 is TGTGCCTCAAAAACCTCCAATACCGCAACCGGGAGGGCCTGCGAGCAGTACTTC. It is translated as CASKTSNTATGRACEQYF.

This chain uses TRBV7-3 with TRBJ2-1; 7 bases match TRBD2. In germline, CDR1 is SGHTA, CDR2 FQGTGA. The CDR3 has 14 residues. Germline trimming cut 2 bases from V and 8 bases from J; bases unmatched to any gene: 6. CDR3 bases: TGTGCCAGCAGCTTACTCGCGGGAGACCATGAGCAGTTCTTC. Its translation: CASSLLAGDHEQFF.

The genes are TRBV6-5 and TRBJ2-5; 9 bases fit TRBD1. Germline CDR1 is MNHEY and CDR2 is SVGAGI. This CDR3 is built from 12 residues. The ends lost 10 bases at V and 4 bases at J; junction bases unmatched: 4. This CDR3 reads CATTTGGETQYF. In DNA form, the CDR3 reads TGTGCCACTACGACAGGGGGAGAGACCCAGTACTTC.

This clone was counted a single time. DNA for the CDR3: TGCAGCGTTGACAGGGGAGAAAACACCATATATTTT. It translates to CSVDRGENTIYF. The genes are TRBV29-1 and TRBJ1-3, with D perhaps matching TRBD1 (6 bases). Trimming left V 3 bases short and J 6 bases short, with 9 bases between. The CDR3 has 12 residues. Germline lookup yields CDR1 SQVTM and CDR2 ANQGSEA.